Here is one T cell receptor beta chain with its context. The data originate from a study of blood T cell repertoires in COVID-19. TCRdb keeps only in-frame clones here, not all; method: immunoSEQ multiplex PCR. The sample has 280,000 or so clones; about 91% are singletons. The sample taken for sequencing was peripheral blood. The sequence was collected from a woman aged 55-69 years with acute or convalescent COVID-19.

The CDR3, as DNA: TGTGCCAGCAGCAGACCCAAAATAGCGGGTCCCTACGAGCAGTACTTC. Amino acids: CASSRPKIAGPYEQYF. The chain joins TRBV6-2 or TRBV6-3 to TRBJ2-7; TRBD2 agrees at 7 bases. From germline, CDR1 is MNHEY and CDR2 SVGEGT. V dropped 6 bases and J dropped 2; count of bases not matched to a gene: 13. The CDR3 has 16 residues.